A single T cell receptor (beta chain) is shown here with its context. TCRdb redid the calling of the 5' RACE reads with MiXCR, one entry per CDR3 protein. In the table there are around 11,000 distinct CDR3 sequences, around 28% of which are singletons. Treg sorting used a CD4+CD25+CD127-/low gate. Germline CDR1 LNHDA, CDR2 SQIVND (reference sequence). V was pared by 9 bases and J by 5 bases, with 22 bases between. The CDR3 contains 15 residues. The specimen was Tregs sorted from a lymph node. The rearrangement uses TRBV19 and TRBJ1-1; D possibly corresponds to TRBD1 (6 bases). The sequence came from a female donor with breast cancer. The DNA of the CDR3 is TGTGCCAGCAAGGCGCAGGGGTATCGCGGGACTGAAGCTTTCTTT. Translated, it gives CASKAQGYRGTEAFF.